The sequence of this TCR beta chain was determined in a study of shared clonotypes between healthy human individuals. Sequencing was performed with immunoSEQ multiplex PCR; in TCRdb, only in-frame clones are kept and a portion is missing. The table lists millions of clones, 85% to 95% of them singletons, with 0.13% in the top ten. This sequence originates from a man aged 18 to 35 in good health. Source material: naive CD4+ T cells sorted from blood. Indicated subset: CD45RA+ positively selected.

The CDR3 sequence: CASSIFDRNYGYTF. The CDR3 bases are TGTGCCAGCAGTATATTTGACAGAAACTATGGCTACACCTTC. The chain employs TRBV6-1 and TRBJ1-2; tentative D call: TRBD1 (5 bases). This CDR3 comprises 14 residues. Per germline, CDR1 MNHNS and CDR2 SASEGT. The V gene lost 5 bases and the J gene lost 2 bases, with 12 bases spanning the gap.